This T cell receptor (beta chain) was captured by sequencing in a study of blood T cell repertoires in COVID-19 (dated by TCRdb to about 2020). Regarding the complete study: Collaborator samples came from the United States, Italy and Spain and covered acute and convalescent phases of COVID-19. HLA class I and class II types, where available, came from metadata supplied by the sample provider rather than from assay-based typing. The prospective study material was composed of cDNA or gDNA derived from T cells, B-cell-depleted T cells, or PBMCs. The dataset comprised deeply sampled blood TCRbeta repertoires from subjects exposed to, actively infected with, or recovered from COVID-19. Nearly every sample came with metadata listing a de-identified subject ID, COVID-19 status, age in years and sex. The repertoires were released in a freely available public database intended as a resource for research on the immune response to SARS-CoV-2. Samples came from the ongoing ImmuneRACE study (first 160 participants) plus 1,254 subjects from 6 global collaborators. What the authors observed across the whole study: How much clinical and demographic metadata was included differed by source and by participant, and the metadata was provided uncurated.

Per the germline V gene, MNHEY is the CDR1 and SVGAGI is the CDR2. Trimming costs V 0 bases and J 4 bases, and their ends lie 10 bases apart. Reading from cysteine to phenylalanine, the CDR3 counts 15 amino acids. Only CDR3 DNA remains: 45 bases, in frame from the first base. Each collaborating institution followed its own protocols to collect whole blood in K2EDTA tubes. For TCRbeta analysis, collaborators shipped samples in one of three forms: frozen whole blood, isolated PBMCs, or DNA extracted from either of those sample types. TCRbeta CDR3 regions were amplified from genomic DNA by means of the immunoSEQ Assay, a bias-controlled multiplex PCR. From the authors' description of their analysis: Within the assay, amplification of reference gene primers was used to estimate how many nucleated cells each sample contained. To quantify the absolute abundance of each unique TCRbeta CDR3 rearrangement, sequence reads were collapsed and filtered. For each sample, productive Simpson clonality was calculated as the square root of Simpson's diversity index across productive rearrangements. The source is immuneACCESS, and TCRdb retained only in-frame sequences with V and J called. Part of the clones is not carried over; for the studies checked, unresolved V genes explain less than half of this, and the remainder is unexplained. That table is the source of V, J and clone size, and D and trimming were worked out from the DNA. The sample data list about 59,000 clones, and around 80% of these were observed just once. Of the sample, around 5.4% is held by the ten largest clones.

This clone has only one observation. Its antigen has not been determined. Base qualities are not recorded, but no much larger clone differs from it by a single base. This chain is built from TRBV6-5 and TRBJ1-5; no D gene can be assigned with confidence. The material sequenced was peripheral blood. The sequence was obtained from a woman aged 70-85 years with acute or convalescent COVID-19. The encoded CDR3 is CASSYSITVNQPQHF. The nucleotide sequence reads as follows: TGTGCCAGCAGTTACTCGATAACAGTAAATCAGCCCCAGCATTTT.